This TCR beta chain derives from a study of blood T cell repertoires in COVID-19. Some clones are missing from TCRdb's copy, which holds only in-frame ones; the method was immunoSEQ multiplex PCR. The data hold about 21,000 clones, with 75% to 90% observed a single time. Trimming left V 4 bases short and J 3 bases short, with 15 bases between. Germline-derived CDR1 and CDR2 are KGHSH and LQKENI. The CDR3 has 15 amino acids. This clone was seen just once. V gene TRBV18 combines with J gene TRBJ1-2, with D possibly matching TRBD1 (6 bases). This receptor was obtained from a man between 65 and 85 years old with active COVID-19. Sequenced input: peripheral blood. Here the CDR3 DNA reads TGTGCCAGCTCACTGGGGGCAGGGGAGTACTATGGCTACACCTTC. This translates into CASSLGAGEYYGYTF.